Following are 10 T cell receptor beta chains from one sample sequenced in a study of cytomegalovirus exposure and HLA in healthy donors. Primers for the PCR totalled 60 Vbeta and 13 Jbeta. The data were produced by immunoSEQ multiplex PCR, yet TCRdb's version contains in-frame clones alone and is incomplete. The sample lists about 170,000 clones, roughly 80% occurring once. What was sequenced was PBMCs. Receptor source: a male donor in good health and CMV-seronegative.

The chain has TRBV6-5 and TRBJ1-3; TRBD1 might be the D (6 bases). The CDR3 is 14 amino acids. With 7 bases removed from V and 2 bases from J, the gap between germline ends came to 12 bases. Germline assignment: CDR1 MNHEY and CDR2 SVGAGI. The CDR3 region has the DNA TGTGCCAGCAAGTTCGGGACAACTGGAAACACCATATATTTT. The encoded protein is CASKFGTTGNTIYF.

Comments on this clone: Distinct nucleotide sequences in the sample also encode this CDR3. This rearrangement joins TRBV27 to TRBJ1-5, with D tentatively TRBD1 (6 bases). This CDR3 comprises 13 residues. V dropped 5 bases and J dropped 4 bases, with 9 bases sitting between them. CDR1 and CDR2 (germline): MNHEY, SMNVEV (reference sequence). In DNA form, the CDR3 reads TGTGCCAGCAGTAACACAGGGAATCAGCCCCAGCATTTT. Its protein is CASSNTGNQPQHF.

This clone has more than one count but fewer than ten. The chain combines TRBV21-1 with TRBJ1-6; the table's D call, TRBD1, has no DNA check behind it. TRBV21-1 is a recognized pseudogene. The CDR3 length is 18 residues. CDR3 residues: CASSPHRGDRVFDSPLHF. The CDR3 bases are TGTGCCAGCAGCCCCCATCGAGGGGACAGGGTATTTGATTCACCCCTCCACTTT.

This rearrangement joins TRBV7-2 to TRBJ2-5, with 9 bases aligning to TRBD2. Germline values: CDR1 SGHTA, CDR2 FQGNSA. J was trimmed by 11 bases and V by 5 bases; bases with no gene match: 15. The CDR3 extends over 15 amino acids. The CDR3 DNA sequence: TGTGCCAGCAGCCCTCCGGGACTAGCCCCCTTGAAGCAGTACTTC. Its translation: CASSPPGLAPLKQYF.

CDR3 bases: TGTGCCAGCAGCGCCGGACAGGGGTTGAATGAGCAGTTCTTC. Its translation: CASSAGQGLNEQFF. This rearrangement joins TRBV5-4 to TRBJ2-1; 9 bases align to TRBD1. Germline CDR1 reads SGHNT; CDR2 reads YYREEE (reference sequence). This CDR3 is 14 amino acids long. Trimming took 4 bases from V and 7 from J; bases not matched to a gene: 6.

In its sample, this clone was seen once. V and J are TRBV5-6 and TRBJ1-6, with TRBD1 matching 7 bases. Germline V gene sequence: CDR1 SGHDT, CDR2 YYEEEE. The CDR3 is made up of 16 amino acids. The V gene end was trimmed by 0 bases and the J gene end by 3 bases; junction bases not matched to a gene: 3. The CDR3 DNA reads TGTGCCAGCAGCTTGGGGACAGGCCGCTATAATTCACCCCTCCACTTT. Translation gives CASSLGTGRYNSPLHF.

CDR3 in amino acids: CASSQDSQRHRTDTQYF. The DNA of the CDR3 is TGCGCCAGCAGCCAAGATTCCCAGCGCCACCGCACAGATACGCAGTATTTT. The chain couples TRBV4-1 to TRBJ2-3; D is unresolved. The germline V and J ends were trimmed by 0 bases and 1 base, with 14 bases remaining between them. Germline V gives CDR1 MGHRA, CDR2 YSYEKL. The CDR3 is made up of 17 amino acids.

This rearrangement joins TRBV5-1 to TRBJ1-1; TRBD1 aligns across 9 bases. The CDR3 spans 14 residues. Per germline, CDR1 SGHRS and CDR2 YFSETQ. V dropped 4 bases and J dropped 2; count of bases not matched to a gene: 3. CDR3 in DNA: TGCGCCAGCAGCGGGGGACAGGGTAACACTGAAGCTTTCTTT. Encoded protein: CASSGGQGNTEAFF.

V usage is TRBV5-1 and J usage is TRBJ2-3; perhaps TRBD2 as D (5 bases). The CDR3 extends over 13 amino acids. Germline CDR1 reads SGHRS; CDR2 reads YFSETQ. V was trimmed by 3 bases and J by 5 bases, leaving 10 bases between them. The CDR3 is CASSSNSGDTQYF. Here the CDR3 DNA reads TGCGCCAGCAGCTCTAACAGCGGAGATACGCAGTATTTT.

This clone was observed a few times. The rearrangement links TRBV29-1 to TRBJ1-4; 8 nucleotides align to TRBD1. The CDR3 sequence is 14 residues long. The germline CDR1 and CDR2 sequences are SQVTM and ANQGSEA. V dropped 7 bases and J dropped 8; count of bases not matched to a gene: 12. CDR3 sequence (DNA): TGCAGCGCCTCCCCCACAGGGGGATTAGAAAAACTGTTTTTT. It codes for CSASPTGGLEKLFF.